This passage covers 5 T cell receptor beta chains from one sample sequenced in a study of T cells after yellow fever vaccination. TCRdb ran MiXCR on the 5' RACE reads and lists one entry per CDR3 protein. The repertoire holds a few hundred thousand distinct CDR3 sequences, with about a sixth as singletons. Sequenced material: PBMCs, taken about 5 days after the first yellow fever vaccination. These receptors were obtained from a man aged 18 to 29 who received the YFV17D yellow fever vaccine.

This clonotype was picked up a small number of times. This chain's CDR3 is CASSQPDRGYEQYF. CDR3 bases: TGCGCCAGCAGCCAACCGGACAGGGGCTACGAGCAGTACTTC. This rearrangement joins TRBV4-1 to TRBJ2-7, with 9 bases matching TRBD1. Germline V gene sequence: CDR1 MGHRA, CDR2 YSYEKL. Losses at the gene ends were 2 bases for V and 3 bases for J; bases not matched to a gene: 2. This CDR3 region has 14 residues.

This clonotype was found a few times. The chain couples TRBV20-1 to TRBJ1-3; a possible D gene is TRBD1 (5 bases). There are 14 residues in the CDR3. Germline V gene data show CDR1 as DFQATT and CDR2 as SNEGSKA (reference sequence). Trimming shortened V by 4 bases and J by 0 bases, and 10 bases separated the two germline ends. In DNA, the CDR3 is TGCAGTGCTATCCACAGGAGCTCTGGAAACACCATATATTTT. Its protein is CSAIHRSSGNTIYF.

The gene calls are TRBV12-3 or TRBV12-4 and TRBJ2-2; TRBD2 might be the D (5 bases). Trimming pared 3 bases from V and 0 bases from J, leaving 11 bases between. The CDR3 contains 16 residues. The CDR3 is CASSFPTNTNTGELFF. CDR3 in DNA: TGTGCCAGCAGTTTCCCGACTAACACGAACACCGGGGAGCTGTTTTTT.

This clonotype was found a few times. The J gene is TRBJ2-3, the V gene TRBV6-5, with D tentatively TRBD2 (6 bases). In germline, CDR1 is MNHEY, CDR2 SVGAGI. The ends were cut back, 0 bases at V and 3 bases at J, with 13 bases in the middle. The CDR3 covers 16 residues. This chain's CDR3 is CASSYSGGVGTDTQYF. DNA of the CDR3: TGTGCCAGCAGTTACTCTGGCGGGGTTGGTACAGATACGCAGTATTTT.

The sample holds a few counts of this clonotype. The V gene is TRBV4-1, the J gene TRBJ2-5; perhaps TRBD1 as D (6 bases). The V end lost 4 bases, the J end lost 5 bases, and 20 bases lay between the germline ends. Germline V gene sequence: CDR1 MGHRA, CDR2 YSYEKL. The CDR3 extends over 16 amino acids. The CDR3 reads CASSRFGTYGSETQYF. As DNA, the CDR3 is TGCGCCAGCAGCCGCTTTGGGACATATGGGTCGGAGACCCAGTACTTC.